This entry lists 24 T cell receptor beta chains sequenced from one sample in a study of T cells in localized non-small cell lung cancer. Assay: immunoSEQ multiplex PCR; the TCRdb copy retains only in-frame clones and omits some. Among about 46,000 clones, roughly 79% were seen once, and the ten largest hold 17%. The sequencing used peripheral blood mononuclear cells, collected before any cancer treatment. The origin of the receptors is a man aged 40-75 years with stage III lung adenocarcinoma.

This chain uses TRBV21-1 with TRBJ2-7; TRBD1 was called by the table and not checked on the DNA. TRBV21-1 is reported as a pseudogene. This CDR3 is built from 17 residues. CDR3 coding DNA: TGTGCCAGCAGCAAAGGAAGGGGGACAGGGGGGCCCTACGAGCAGTACTTC. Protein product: CASSKGRGTGGPYEQYF.

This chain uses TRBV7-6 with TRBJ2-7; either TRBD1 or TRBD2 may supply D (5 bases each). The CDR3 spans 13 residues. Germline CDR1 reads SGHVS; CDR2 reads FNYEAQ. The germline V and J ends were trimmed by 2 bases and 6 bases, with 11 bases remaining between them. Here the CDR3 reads CASSLRDGLEQYF. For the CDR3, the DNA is TGTGCCAGCAGCTTAAGGGACGGCCTCGAGCAGTACTTC.

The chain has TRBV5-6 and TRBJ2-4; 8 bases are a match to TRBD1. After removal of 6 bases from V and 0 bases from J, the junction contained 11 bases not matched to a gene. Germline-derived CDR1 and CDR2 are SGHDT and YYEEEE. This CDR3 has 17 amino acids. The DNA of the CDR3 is TGTGCCAGCAATCCGGGACAGGCGCTTCTAGCCAAAAACATTCAGTACTTC. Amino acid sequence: CASNPGQALLAKNIQYF.

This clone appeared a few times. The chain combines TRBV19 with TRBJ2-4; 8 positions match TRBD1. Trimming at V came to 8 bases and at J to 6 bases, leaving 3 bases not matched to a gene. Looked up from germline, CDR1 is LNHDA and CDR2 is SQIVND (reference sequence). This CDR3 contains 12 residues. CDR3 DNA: TGTGCCAGTGTGGGGACAGGAAACATTCAGTACTTC. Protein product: CASVGTGNIQYF. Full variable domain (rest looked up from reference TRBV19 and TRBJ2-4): DGGITQSPKYLFRKEGQNVTLSCEQNLNHDAMYWYRQDPGQGLRLIYYSQIVNDFQKGDIAEGYSVSREKKESFPLTVTSAQKNPTAFYLCASVGTGNIQYFGAGTRLSVL.

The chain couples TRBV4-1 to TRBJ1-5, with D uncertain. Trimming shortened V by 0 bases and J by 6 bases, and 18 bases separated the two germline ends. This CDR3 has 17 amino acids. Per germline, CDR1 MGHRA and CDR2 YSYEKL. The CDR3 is CASSQDPRNNYGQPQHF. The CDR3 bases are TGCGCCAGCAGCCAAGATCCCCGTAACAACTACGGTCAGCCCCAGCATTTT.

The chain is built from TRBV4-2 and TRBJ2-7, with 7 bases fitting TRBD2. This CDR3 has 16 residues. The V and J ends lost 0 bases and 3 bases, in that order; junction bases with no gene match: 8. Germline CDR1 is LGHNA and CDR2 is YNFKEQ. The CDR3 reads CASSQDGRGWYYEQYF. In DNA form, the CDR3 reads TGTGCCAGCAGCCAAGATGGGCGGGGGTGGTACTACGAGCAGTACTTC.

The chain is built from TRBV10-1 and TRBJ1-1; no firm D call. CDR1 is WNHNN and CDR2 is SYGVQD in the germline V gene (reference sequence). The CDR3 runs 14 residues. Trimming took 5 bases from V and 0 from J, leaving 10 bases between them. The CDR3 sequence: CASSFHPVNTEAFF. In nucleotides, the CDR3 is TGCGCCAGCAGTTTCCACCCAGTGAACACTGAAGCTTTCTTT.

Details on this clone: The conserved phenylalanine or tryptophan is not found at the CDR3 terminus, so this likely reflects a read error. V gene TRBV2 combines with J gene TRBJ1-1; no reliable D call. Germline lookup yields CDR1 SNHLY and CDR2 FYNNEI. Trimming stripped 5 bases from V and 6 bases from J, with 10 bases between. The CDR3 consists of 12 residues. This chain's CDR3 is CASSSPSSEAFS. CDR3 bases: TGTGCCAGCAGTTCCCCGTCTTCTGAAGCTTTCTCT.

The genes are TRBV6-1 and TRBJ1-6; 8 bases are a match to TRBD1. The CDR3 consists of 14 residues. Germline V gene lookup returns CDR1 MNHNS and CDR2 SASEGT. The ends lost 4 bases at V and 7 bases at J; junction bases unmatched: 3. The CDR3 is CASSVAGGNSPLHF. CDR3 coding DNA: TGTGCCAGCAGTGTGGCAGGGGGCAATTCACCCCTCCACTTT.

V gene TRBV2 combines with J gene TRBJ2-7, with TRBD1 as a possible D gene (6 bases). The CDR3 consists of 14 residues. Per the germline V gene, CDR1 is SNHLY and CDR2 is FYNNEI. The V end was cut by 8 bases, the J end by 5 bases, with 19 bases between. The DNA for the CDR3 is TGTGCCAGCGTTAAGATACAGGGAGAGGACGAGCAGTACTTC. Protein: CASVKIQGEDEQYF.

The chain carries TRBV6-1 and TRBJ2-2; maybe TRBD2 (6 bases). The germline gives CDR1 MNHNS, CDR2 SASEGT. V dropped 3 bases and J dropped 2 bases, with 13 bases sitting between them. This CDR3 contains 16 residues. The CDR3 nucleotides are TGTGCCAGCAGTGACCTGGACTATCTAAACACCGGGGAGCTGTTTTTT. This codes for CASSDLDYLNTGELFF.

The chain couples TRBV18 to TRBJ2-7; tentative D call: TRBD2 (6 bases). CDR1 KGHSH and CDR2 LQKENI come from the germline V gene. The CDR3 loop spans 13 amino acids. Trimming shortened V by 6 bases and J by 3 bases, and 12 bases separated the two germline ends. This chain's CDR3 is CASSGGVNYEQYF. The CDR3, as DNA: TGTGCCAGCTCCGGCGGGGTAAACTACGAGCAGTACTTC.

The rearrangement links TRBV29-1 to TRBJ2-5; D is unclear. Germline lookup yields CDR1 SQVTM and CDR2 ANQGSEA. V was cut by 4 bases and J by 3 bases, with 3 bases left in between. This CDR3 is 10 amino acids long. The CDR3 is CSVGEETQYF. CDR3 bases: TGCAGCGTTGGAGAAGAGACCCAGTACTTC. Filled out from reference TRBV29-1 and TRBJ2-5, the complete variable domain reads SAVISQKPSRDICQRGTSLTIQCQVDSQVTMMFWYRQQPGQSLTLIATANQGSEATYESGFVIDKFPISRPNLTFSTLTVSNMSPEDSSIYLCSVGEETQYFGPGTRLLVL.

The CDR3 nucleotides are TGTGCCAGCAGCTTTGAGGGTCTACCCTACGAGCAGTACTTC. Translated: CASSFEGLPYEQYF. This chain connects TRBV6-5 to TRBJ2-7, with D maybe TRBD2 (5 bases). The V and J ends lost 6 bases and 2 bases respectively, with 14 bases between them. CDR1 MNHEY and CDR2 SVGAGI come from the germline V gene. This CDR3 contains 14 residues.

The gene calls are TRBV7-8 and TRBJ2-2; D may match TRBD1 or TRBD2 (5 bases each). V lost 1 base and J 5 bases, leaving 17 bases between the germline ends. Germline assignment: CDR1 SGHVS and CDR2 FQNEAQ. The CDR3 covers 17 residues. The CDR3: CASSLVSSGARTGELFF. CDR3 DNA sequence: TGTGCCAGCAGCTTAGTTTCCTCCGGGGCCAGAACCGGGGAGCTGTTTTTT.

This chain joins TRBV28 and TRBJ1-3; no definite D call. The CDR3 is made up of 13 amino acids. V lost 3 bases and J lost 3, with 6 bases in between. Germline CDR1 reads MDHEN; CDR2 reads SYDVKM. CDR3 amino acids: CASSLSGGNTIYF. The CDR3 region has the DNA TGTGCCAGCAGTTTGTCAGGTGGAAACACCATATATTTT.

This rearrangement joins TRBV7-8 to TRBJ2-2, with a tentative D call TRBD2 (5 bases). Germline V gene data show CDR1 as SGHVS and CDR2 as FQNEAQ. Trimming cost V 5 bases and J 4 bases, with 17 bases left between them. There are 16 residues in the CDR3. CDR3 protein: CASSTTPRGSTGELFF. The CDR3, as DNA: TGTGCCAGCAGCACTACCCCTCGGGGTTCCACCGGGGAGCTGTTTTTT.

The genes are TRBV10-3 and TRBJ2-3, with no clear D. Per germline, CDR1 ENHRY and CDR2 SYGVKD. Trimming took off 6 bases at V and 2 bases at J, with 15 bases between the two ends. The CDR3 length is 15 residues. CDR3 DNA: TGTGCCATCAGCCGGGCAACCGCCGTCACAGATACGCAGTATTTT. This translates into CAISRATAVTDTQYF.

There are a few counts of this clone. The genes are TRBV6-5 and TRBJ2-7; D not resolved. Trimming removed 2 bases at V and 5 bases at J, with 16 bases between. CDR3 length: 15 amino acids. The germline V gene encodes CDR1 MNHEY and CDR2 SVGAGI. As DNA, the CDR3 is TGTGCCAGCAGTTACCGGCTAGACCGGCTCCACGAGCAGTACTTC. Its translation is CASSYRLDRLHEQYF.

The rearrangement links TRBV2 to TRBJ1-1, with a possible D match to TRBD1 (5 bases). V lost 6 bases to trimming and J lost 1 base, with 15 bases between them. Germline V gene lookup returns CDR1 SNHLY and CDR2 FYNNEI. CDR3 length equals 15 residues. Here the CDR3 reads CASSLGRPENTEAFF. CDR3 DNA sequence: TGTGCCAGCAGCCTGGGACGGCCGGAGAACACTGAAGCTTTCTTT. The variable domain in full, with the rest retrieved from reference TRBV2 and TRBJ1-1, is EPEVTQTPSHQVTQMGQEVILRCVPISNHLYFYWYRQILGQKVEFLVSFYNNEISEKSEIFDDQFSVERPDGSNFTLKIRSTKLEDSAMYFCASSLGRPENTEAFFGQGTRLTVV.

This chain's CDR3 is CASSLFSNRGRLGSPLHF. CDR3 DNA: TGTGCCAGCAGTTTATTTTCTAACCGGGGCCGCCTGGGTTCACCCCTCCACTTT. V usage is TRBV27 and J usage is TRBJ1-6, with D maybe TRBD1 (5 bases). V was clipped by 1 base and J by 9 bases, with 22 bases between them. This CDR3 contains 18 residues. CDR1 MNHEY and CDR2 SMNVEV come from the germline V gene (reference sequence).

The CDR3 coding sequence is TGTGCCAGCAGGCGAACCGGGAACACCGGGGAGCTGTTTTTT. It encodes CASRRTGNTGELFF. The chain joins TRBV25-1 to TRBJ2-2, with unresolved D. V was clipped by 6 bases and J by 1 base, with 9 bases between them. Germline V lookup: CDR1 MGHDK, CDR2 SYGVNS. This CDR3 contains 14 residues.

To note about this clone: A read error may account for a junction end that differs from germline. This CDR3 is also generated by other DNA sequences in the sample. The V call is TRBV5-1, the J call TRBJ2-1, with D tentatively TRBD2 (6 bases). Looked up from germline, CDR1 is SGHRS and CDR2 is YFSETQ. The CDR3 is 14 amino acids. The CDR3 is CASNRGNSYNEQFF. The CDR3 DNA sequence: TGCGCCAGCAACCGGGGGAATTCCTATAATGAGCAGTTCTTC. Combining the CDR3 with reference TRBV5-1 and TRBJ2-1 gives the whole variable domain KAGVTQTPRYLIKTRGQQVTLSCSPISGHRSVSWYQQTPGQGLQFLFEYFSETQRNKGNFPGRFSGRQFSNSRSEMNVSTLELGDSALYLCASNRGNSYNEQFFGPGTRLTVL.

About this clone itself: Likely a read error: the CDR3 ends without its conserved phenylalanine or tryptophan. The CDR3: CASSWGLSYEQYL. Here the CDR3 DNA reads TGTGCCAGCAGCTGGGGACTTTCCTACGAGCAGTACCTC. The chain is built from TRBV11-2 and TRBJ2-7, with D possibly being TRBD2 (6 bases). This CDR3 region has 13 residues. The germline gives CDR1 SGHAT, CDR2 FQNNGV. V lost 4 bases, J lost 1 base, and 8 bases lay in between.